Listed here are 4 T cell receptor beta chains from one sample, sequenced in a study of T cell responses to AZD1222 COVID-19 vaccine. The method was immunoSEQ multiplex PCR; TCRdb's version includes in-frame clones alone and lacks a portion of them. There are roughly 120,000 clones in the sample; 75% to 90% occur only once, and 4.4% lies in the top ten. This specimen consisted of peripheral blood, obtained 28 days after the second AZD1222 dose. The receptors derive from an adult who received the AZD1222 COVID-19 vaccine.

The DNA of the CDR3 is TGTGCCAGCAGTCTCCTTTTGGCAGATACGCAGTATTTT. Its protein is CASSLLLADTQYF. The chain carries TRBV28 and TRBJ2-3; unclear D gene. The CDR3 extends over 13 amino acids. V lost 5 bases to trimming and J lost 4 bases, with 10 bases between them. Germline V CDR1 and CDR2: MDHEN, SYDVKM.

Only a few counts were recorded for this clone. The rearrangement uses TRBV9 and TRBJ1-5, with a tentative D call TRBD1 (6 bases). The CDR3 loop spans 17 amino acids. V was clipped by 2 bases and J by 3 bases, with 18 bases between them. CDR1 and CDR2 from the germline V gene are SGDLS and YYNGEE. CDR3 region: CASSVRGPRRLNQPQHF. As DNA, the CDR3 is TGTGCCAGCAGCGTCCGGGGGCCCCGACGCCTCAATCAGCCCCAGCATTTT.

V gene TRBV4-2 combines with J gene TRBJ1-3; 7 bases agree with TRBD1. Germline V CDR1 and CDR2: LGHNA, YNFKEQ. After removal of 7 bases from V and 0 bases from J, the junction contained 6 bases not matched to a gene. The CDR3 is 15 amino acids. The CDR3 loop is CASNPGQSSGNTIYF. The CDR3 DNA reads as TGTGCCAGCAACCCGGGACAGAGCTCTGGAAACACCATATATTTT.

This rearrangement joins TRBV24-1 to TRBJ2-1; the D gene is possibly TRBD1 (6 bases). The CDR3 runs 16 residues. The V gene lost 2 bases and the J gene lost 2 bases, with 12 bases spanning the gap. CDR1 is KGHDR, CDR2 SFDVKD, per germline. The CDR3: CATSDSTTGPYNEQFF. The CDR3 DNA follows: TGTGCCACCAGTGATTCTACGACAGGTCCCTACAATGAGCAGTTCTTC.